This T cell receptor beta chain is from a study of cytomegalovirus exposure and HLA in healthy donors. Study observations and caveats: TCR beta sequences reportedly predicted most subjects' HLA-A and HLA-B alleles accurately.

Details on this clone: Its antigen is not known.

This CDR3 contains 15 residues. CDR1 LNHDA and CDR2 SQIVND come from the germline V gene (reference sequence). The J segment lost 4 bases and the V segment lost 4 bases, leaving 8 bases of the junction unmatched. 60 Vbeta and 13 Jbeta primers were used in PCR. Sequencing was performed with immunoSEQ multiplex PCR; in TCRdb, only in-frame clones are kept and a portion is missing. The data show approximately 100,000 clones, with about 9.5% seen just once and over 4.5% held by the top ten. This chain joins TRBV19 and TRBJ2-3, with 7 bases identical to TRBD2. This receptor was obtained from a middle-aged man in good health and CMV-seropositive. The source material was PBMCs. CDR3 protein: CASSRDYQRADTQYF. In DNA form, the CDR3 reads TGTGCCAGTAGTAGGGACTACCAGAGGGCAGATACGCAGTATTTT.